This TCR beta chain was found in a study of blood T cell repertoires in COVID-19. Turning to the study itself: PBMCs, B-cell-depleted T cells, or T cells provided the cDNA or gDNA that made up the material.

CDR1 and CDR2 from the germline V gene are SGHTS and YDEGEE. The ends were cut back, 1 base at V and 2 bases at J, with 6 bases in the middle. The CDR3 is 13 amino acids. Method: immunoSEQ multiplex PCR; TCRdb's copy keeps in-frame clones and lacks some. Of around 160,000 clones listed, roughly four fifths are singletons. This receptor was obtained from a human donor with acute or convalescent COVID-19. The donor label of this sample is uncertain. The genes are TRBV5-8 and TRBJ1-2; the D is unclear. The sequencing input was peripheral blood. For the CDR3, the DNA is TGTGCCAGCAGCTTGACAGAGAACTATGGCTACACCTTC. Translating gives CASSLTENYGYTF. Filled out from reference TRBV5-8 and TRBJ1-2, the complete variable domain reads EAGVTQSPTHLIKTRGQQATLRCSPISGHTSVYWYQQALGLGLQFLLWYDEGEERNRGNFPPRFSGRQFPNYSSELNVNALELEDSALYLCASSLTENYGYTFGSGTRLTVV.